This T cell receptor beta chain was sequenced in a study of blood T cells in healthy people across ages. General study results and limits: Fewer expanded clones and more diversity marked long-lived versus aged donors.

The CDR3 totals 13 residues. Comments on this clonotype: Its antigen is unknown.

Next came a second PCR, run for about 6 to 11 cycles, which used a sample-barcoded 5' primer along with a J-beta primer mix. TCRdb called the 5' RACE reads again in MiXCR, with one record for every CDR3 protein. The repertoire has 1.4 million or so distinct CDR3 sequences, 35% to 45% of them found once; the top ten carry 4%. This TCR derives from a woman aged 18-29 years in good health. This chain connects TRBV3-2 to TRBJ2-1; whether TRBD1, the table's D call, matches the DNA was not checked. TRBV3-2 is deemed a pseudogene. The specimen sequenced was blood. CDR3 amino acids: CASSRPLRDEQFF. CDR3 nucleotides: TGTGCCAGCAGCCGTCCCTTGAGGGATGAGCAGTTCTTC.